This TCR beta chain was retrieved from a study of cytomegalovirus exposure and HLA in healthy donors. The length of the CDR3 is 15 residues. Trimming took 2 bases from V and 0 from J, leaving 9 bases between them. Germline lookup yields CDR1 MDHEN and CDR2 SYDVKM. Findings of the study overall: Serostatus for CMV was the only available immune exposure information. A later analysis linked a missense DCLRE1C variant to TCR beta V- and J-gene trimming.

For this clone: Its antigen is not known.

Both 60 Vbeta primers and 13 Jbeta primers went into the PCR. TCRdb's copy holds only in-frame clones and misses some; the assay was immunoSEQ multiplex PCR. The sample contains around 190,000 clones, around 85% of which appear only once. The receptor's source is a man between 18 and 29 years old in good health and CMV-seronegative. What was sequenced was PBMCs. The rearrangement joins TRBV28 to TRBJ2-3; D might be TRBD2 (5 bases). DNA of the CDR3: TGTGCCAGCAGTTTAGCGGGCCCTAGCACAGATACGCAGTATTTT. Translating gives CASSLAGPSTDTQYF.